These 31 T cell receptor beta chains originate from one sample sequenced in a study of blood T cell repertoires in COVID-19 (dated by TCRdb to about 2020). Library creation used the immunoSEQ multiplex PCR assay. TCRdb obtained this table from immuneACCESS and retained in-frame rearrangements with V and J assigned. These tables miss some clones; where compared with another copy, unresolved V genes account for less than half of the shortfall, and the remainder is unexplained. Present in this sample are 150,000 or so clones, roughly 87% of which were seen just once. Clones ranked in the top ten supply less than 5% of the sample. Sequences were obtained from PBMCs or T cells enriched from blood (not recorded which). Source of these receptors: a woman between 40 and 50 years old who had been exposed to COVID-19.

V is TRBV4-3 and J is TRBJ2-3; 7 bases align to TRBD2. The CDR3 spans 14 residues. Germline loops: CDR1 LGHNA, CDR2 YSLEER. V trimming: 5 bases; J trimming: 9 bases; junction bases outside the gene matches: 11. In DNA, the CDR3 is TGCGCCAGCAGCGGACTAGGAGGTGGGGTCACGCAGTATTTT. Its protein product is CASSGLGGGVTQYF.

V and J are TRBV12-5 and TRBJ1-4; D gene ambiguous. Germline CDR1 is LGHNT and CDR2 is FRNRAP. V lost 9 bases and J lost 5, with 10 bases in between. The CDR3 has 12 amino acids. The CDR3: CASSERNEKLFF. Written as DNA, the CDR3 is TGTGCTAGCTCTGAGAGGAATGAAAAACTGTTTTTT.

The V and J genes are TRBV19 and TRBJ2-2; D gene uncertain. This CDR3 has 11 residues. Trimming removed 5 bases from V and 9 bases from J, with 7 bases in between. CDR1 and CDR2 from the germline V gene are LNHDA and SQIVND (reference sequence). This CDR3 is CASSPRWELFF. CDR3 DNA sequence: TGTGCCAGTAGTCCCCGGTGGGAGCTGTTTTTT.

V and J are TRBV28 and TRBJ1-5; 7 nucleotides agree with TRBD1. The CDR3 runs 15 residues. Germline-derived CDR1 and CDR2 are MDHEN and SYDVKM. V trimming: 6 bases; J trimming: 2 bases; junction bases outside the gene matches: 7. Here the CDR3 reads CASRRQGDGNQPQHF. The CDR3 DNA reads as TGTGCCAGCAGAAGACAGGGAGATGGCAATCAGCCCCAGCATTTT.

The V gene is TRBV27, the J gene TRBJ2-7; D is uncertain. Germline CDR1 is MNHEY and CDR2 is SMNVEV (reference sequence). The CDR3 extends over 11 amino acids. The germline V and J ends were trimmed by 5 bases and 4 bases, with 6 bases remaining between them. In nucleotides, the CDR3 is TGTGCCAGCAGTAGCATGTACGAGCAGTACTTC. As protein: CASSSMYEQYF.

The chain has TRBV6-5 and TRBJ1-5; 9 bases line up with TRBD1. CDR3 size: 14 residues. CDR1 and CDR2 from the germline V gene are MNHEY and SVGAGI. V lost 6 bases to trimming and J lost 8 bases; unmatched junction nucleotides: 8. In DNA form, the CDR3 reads TGTGCCAGCAGGGACCGGGACAGGGAGAAGCCCCAGCATTTT. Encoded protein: CASRDRDREKPQHF.

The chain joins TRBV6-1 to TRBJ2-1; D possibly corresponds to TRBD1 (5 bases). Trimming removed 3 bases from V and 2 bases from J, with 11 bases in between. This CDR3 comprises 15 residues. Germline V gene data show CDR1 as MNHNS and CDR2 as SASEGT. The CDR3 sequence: CASSEPRTTYNEQFF. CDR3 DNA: TGTGCCAGCAGTGAGCCGAGGACAACCTACAATGAGCAGTTCTTC.

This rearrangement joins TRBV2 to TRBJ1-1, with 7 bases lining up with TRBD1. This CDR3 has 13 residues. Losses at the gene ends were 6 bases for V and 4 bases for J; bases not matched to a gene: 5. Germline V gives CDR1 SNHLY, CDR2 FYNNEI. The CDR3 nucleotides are TGTGCCAGCAGGACAGGGCAGGGCACTGAAGCTTTCTTT. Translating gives CASRTGQGTEAFF.

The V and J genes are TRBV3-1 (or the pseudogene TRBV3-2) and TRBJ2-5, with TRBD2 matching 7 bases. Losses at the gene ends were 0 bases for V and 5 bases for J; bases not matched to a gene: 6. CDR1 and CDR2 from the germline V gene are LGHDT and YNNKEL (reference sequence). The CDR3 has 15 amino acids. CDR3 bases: TGTGCCAGCAGCCAAGAGCTAGCGGACCTTGAGACCCAGTACTTC. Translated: CASSQELADLETQYF.

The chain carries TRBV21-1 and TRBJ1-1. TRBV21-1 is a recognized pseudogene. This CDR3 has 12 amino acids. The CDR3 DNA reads TGTGCCAGCGAAAGCGGAGGGAGAAAAGCTTTCTTT. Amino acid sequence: CASESGGRKAFF.

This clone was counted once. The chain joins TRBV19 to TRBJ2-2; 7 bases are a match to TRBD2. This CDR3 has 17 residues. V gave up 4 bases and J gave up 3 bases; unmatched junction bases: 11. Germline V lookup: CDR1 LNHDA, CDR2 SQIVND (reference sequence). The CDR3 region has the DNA TGTGCCAGTAGTAAGTCGGTCGGGGGGTCGGACACCGGGGAGCTGTTTTTT. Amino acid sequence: CASSKSVGGSDTGELFF.

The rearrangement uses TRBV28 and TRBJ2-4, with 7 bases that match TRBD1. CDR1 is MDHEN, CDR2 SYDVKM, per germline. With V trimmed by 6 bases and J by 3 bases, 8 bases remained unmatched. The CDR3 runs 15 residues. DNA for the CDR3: TGTGCCAGCAGCCTTGACAGGGCCGGCAAAAACATTCAGTACTTC. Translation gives CASSLDRAGKNIQYF.

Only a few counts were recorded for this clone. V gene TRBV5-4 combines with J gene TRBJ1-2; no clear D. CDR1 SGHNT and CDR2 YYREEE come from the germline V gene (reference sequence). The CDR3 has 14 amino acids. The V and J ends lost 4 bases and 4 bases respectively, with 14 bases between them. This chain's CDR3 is CASSGEPKSYGYTF. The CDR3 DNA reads TGTGCCAGCAGCGGAGAGCCGAAATCCTATGGCTACACCTTC.

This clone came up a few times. The CDR3 here is CASSLGQGGHNSPLHF. The CDR3 region has the DNA TGTGCCAGCAGCCTGGGACAGGGGGGTCATAATTCACCCCTCCACTTT. The gene calls are TRBV7-8 and TRBJ1-6; 11 bases map to TRBD1. V trimming: 5 bases; J trimming: 5 bases; junction bases outside the gene matches: 5. CDR1 is SGHVS and CDR2 is FQNEAQ in the germline V gene. The CDR3 spans 16 residues.

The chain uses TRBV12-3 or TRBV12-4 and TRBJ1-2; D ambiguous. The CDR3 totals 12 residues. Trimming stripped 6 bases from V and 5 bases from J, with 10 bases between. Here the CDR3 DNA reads TGTGCCAGCAGACCTGACACTTATGGCTACACCTTC. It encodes CASRPDTYGYTF.

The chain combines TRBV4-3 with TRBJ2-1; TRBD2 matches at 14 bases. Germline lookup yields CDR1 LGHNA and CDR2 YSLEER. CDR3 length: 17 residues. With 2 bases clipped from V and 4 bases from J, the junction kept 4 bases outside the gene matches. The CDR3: CASSQPGTSGGYNEQFF. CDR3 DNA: TGCGCCAGCAGCCAACCCGGGACTAGCGGGGGTTACAATGAGCAGTTCTTC.

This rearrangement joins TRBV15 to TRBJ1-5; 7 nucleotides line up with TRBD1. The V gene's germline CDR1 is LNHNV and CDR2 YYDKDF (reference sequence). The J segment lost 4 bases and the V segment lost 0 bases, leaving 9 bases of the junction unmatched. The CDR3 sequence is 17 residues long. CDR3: CATSRDDLAGGNQPQHF. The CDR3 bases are TGTGCCACCAGCAGAGATGATTTAGCAGGGGGTAATCAGCCCCAGCATTTT.

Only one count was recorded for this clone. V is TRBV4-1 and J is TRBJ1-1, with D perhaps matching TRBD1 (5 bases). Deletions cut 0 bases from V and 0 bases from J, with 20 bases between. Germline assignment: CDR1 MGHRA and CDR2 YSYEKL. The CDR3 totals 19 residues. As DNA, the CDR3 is TGCGCCAGCAGCCAAGATCCGCGGGGACCAGCACTTTTGAACACTGAAGCTTTCTTT. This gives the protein CASSQDPRGPALLNTEAFF.

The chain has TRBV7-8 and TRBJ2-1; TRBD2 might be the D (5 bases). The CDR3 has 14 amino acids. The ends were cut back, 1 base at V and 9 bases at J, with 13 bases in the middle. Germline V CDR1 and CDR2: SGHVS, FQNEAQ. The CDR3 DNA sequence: TGTGCCAGCAGCTTAGTTAGCGCAGTTTCTGAGCAGTTCTTC. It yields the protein CASSLVSAVSEQFF.

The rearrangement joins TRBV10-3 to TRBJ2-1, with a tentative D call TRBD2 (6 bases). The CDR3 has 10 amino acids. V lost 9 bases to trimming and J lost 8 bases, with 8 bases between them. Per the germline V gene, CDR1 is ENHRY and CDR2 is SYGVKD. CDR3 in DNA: TGTGCCATTGGCGGGGATGAGCAGTTCTTC. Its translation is CAIGGDEQFF.

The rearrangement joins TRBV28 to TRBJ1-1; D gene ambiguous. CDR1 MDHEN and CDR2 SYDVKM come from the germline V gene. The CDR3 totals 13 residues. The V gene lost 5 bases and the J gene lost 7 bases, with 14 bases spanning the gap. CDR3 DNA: TGTGCCAGCAGTATATCACGACGAGGTGAAGCTTTCTTT. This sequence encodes CASSISRRGEAFF.

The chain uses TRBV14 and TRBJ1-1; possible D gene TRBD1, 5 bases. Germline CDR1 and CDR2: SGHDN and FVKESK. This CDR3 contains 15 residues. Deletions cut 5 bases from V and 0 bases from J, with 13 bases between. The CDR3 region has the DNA TGTGCCAGCAGCTTACTGGGGGGGATGAACACTGAAGCTTTCTTT. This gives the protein CASSLLGGMNTEAFF.

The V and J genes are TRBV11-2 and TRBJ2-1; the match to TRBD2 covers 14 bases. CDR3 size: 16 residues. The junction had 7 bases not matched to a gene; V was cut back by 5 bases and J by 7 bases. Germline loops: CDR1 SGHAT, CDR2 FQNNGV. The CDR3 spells CASSPRTSGRRNEQFF. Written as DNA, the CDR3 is TGTGCCAGCAGCCCCCGGACTAGCGGGAGGCGGAATGAGCAGTTCTTC.

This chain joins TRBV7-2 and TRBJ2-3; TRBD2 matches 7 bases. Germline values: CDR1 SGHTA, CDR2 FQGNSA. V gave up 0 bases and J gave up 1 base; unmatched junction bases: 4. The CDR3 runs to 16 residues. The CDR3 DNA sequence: TGTGCCAGCAGCTTAGCTGGGGGAGGGCGCACAGATACGCAGTATTTT. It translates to CASSLAGGGRTDTQYF.

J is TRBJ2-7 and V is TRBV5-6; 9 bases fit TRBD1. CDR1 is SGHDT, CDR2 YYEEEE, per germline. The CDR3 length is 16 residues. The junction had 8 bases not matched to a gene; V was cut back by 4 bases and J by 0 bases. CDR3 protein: CASSAPRDRVSYEQYF. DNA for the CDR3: TGTGCCAGCAGCGCACCCCGGGACAGGGTCTCCTACGAGCAGTACTTC.

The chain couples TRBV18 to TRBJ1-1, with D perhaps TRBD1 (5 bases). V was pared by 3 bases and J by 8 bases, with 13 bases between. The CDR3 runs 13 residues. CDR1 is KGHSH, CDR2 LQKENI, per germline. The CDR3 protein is CASSPTSGGEAFF. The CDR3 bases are TGTGCCAGCTCACCCACGTCCGGGGGAGAAGCTTTCTTT. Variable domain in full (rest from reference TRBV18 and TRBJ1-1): NAGVMQNPRHLVRRRGQEARLRCSPMKGHSHVYWYRQLPEEGLKFMVYLQKENIIDESGMPKERFSAEFPKEGPSILRIQQVVRGDSAAYFCASSPTSGGEAFFGQGTRLTVV.

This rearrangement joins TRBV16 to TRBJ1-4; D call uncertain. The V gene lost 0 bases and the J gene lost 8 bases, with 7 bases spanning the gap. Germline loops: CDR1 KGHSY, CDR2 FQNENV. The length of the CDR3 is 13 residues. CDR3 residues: CASSQSTTEKLFF. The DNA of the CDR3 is TGTGCCAGCAGCCAATCAACGACAGAAAAACTGTTTTTT.

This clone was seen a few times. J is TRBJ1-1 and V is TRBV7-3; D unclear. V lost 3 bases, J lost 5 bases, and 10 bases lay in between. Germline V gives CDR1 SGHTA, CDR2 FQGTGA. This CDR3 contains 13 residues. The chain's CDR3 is CASSLGAWTEAFF. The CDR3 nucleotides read TGTGCCAGCAGCTTGGGCGCTTGGACTGAAGCTTTCTTT.

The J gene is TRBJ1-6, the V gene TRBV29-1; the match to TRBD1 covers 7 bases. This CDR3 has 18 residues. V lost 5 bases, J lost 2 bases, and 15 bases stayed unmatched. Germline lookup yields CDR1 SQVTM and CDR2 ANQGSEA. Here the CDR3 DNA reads TGCAGCGTTCGGGGGACAGAAGAATCGGGGCCCTATAATTCACCCCTCCACTTT. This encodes CSVRGTEESGPYNSPLHF.

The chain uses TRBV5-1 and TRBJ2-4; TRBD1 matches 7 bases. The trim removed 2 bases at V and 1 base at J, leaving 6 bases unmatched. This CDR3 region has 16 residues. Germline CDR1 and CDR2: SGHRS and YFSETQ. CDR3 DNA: TGCGCCAGCAGCTTACCCCCGACAGGGGCCAAAAACATTCAGTACTTC. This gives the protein CASSLPPTGAKNIQYF.

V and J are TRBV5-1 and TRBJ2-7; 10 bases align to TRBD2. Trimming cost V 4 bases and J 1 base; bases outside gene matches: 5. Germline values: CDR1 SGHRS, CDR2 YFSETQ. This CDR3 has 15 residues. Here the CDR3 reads CASSPTSGVSYEQYF. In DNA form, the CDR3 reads TGCGCCAGCAGCCCCACTAGCGGGGTGTCCTACGAGCAGTACTTC.